Included here is one T cell receptor (beta chain) sequence, with context. Measured with immunoSEQ multiplex PCR; TCRdb has only the in-frame clones, and not every one. This sample has approximately 75,000 clones; around 97% occur once, and the top ten carry under 0.2%. The data were obtained in a study of technical replicates of blood from several donors. Deletions cut 6 bases from V and 4 bases from J, with 19 bases between. The CDR3 consists of 16 residues. Germline-derived CDR1 and CDR2 are ENHRY and SYGVKD. This chain joins TRBV10-3 and TRBJ2-1; perhaps TRBD1 as D (6 bases). The TCR sequence derives from a human donor in good health. Sequencing input: T cells isolated from PBMCs. The CDR3 DNA reads TGTGCCATCAGGGACACTACAGGGCACTCATACAATGAGCAGTTCTTC. Translated, it gives CAIRDTTGHSYNEQFF.